This TCR beta chain was retrieved from a study of human T cells and chemical hapten exposure. The CDR3 length is 13 residues. CDR1 is SNHLY, CDR2 FYNNEI, per germline. This clonotype was picked up a small number of times. A junction end diverges from the germline sequence, so it may reflect a read error. As to time point: healthy volunteer bleed at 6 weeks. RNA extraction used unfractionated whole blood as the source of total RNA. TCRdb used MiXCR to reprocess the RACE reads, holding one entry per CDR3 protein. The sample carries about 77,000 distinct CDR3 sequences, approximately 8.6% recorded once. This rearrangement joins TRBV2 to TRBJ2-3; D might be TRBD2 (5 bases). Sequenced sample: whole blood. The source is a female donor in good health. Some clones in this sample may be carry-over from other donors' samples. DNA for the CDR3: TGTGCCAGCAGGGAAGAGCGGAGAGATACGCAGTATTTT. Protein product: CASREERRDTQYF.